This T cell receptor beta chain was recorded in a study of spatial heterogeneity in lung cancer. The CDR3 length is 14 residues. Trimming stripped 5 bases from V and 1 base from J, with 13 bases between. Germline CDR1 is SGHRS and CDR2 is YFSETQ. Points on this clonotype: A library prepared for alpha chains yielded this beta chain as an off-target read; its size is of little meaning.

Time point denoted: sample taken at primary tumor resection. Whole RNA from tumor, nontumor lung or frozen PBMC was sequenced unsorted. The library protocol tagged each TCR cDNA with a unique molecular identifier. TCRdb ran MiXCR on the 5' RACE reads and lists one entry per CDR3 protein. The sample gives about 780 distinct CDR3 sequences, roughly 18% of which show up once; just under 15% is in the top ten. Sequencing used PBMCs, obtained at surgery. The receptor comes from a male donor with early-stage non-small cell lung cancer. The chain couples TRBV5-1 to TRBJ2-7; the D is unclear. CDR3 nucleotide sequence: TGCGCCAGCAGTCCCACGTATGGTTCCTACGAGCAGTACTTC. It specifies CASSPTYGSYEQYF.